This T cell receptor (beta chain) was profiled in a study of blood T cell repertoires in COVID-19 (TCRdb year 2020). In terms of the full investigation: Collaborator samples came from the United States, Italy and Spain and covered acute and convalescent phases of COVID-19. The material from the prospective study consisted of cDNA or gDNA derived from T cells, B-cell-depleted T cells, or PBMCs. Deeply sampled blood TCRbeta repertoires from subjects exposed to, actively infected with, or recovered from COVID-19 were included in the dataset. The repertoires were made available in a free public database intended to serve as a resource for research on the immune response to SARS-CoV-2. The samples were drawn from the first 160 participants of the ongoing ImmuneRACE study and from 950 to 1,500 subjects provided by 6 global collaborators. A de-identified subject ID, COVID-19 status, age in years and sex were almost always included in the sample metadata. Where available, HLA class I and class II types were taken from metadata supplied by the sample provider and were not determined by assay-based typing.

This clone was counted a few times. Its antigen is currently not known. The record has no base qualities; no much larger clone is one base away. Results and caveats for the whole study, not just this receptor: The amount of clinical and demographic metadata varied by source and participant and was provided uncurated.

TCRbeta CDR3 regions were amplified from genomic DNA using the immunoSEQ Assay, a bias-controlled multiplex PCR. The authors' pipeline ran thus. The number of nucleated cells in each sample was estimated from the amplification of reference gene primers within the assay. Sequence reads were collapsed and filtered to measure the absolute abundance of every unique TCRbeta CDR3 rearrangement. Productive Simpson clonality was computed per sample as the square root of Simpson's diversity index over productive rearrangements. Drawn from immuneACCESS, this table holds only the in-frame rearrangements with V and J called that TCRdb kept. Clones are partly lost; checked studies trace under half to an unresolved V gene and leave the rest unexplained. V and J calls and clone size are copied from that table; D and trimming were computed from the DNA. Present in this sample are some 160,000 clones, roughly 88% of which were seen just once. Around 5% of the sample belongs to the ten largest clones.

One collaborating source in Seattle enrolled patients while the patients were actively infected and followed the patients over time throughout the course of disease. The collaborating institutions used their own protocols to collect whole blood in K2EDTA tubes. Collaborator samples were shipped for TCRbeta analysis as frozen whole blood, isolated PBMCs, or DNA extracted from either sample type. Its CDR3 holds 13 amino acids, cysteine through phenylalanine. CDR3 DNA only is kept here, 39 bases in frame from base 1. At the junction V is shortened by 7 bases and J by 8 bases, with 17 bases in between. CDR1 and CDR2 were assigned from the germline V gene as SNHLY and FYNNEI.

The sample taken for sequencing was peripheral blood. The V and J segments used are TRBV2 and TRBJ1-2; TRBD1 could be the D gene, as 6 bases match. The TCR originated in a man in his late teens or twenties with COVID-19, enrolled during active disease. The DNA reads as follows: TGTGCCAGCACTCCAACAGGGCAGTGGGGCTACACCTTC. This translates into CASTPTGQWGYTF.